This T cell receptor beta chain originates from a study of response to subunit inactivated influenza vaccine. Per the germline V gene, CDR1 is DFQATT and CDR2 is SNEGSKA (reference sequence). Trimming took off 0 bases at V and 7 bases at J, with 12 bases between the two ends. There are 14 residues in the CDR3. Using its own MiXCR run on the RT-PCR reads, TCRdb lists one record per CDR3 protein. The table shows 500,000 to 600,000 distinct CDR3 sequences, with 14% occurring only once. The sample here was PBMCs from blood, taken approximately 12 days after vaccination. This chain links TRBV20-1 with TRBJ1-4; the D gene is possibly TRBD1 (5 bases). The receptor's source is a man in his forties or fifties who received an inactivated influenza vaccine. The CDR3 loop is CSARDGTTAEKLFF. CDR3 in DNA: TGCAGTGCTAGAGACGGGACTACGGCTGAAAAACTGTTTTTT.